These 10 T cell receptor beta chains came from one sample sequenced in a study of CD8+CD57+ T cells in acquired aplastic anemia (dated by TCRdb to about 2018). Sequencing took place on an Illumina HiSeq 2000. TCR beta VDJ combination and CDR3 sequence profiling used genomic DNA as the template. TCRdb redid the processing of the public reads, applying fastp at Q25 and MiXCR, and retained in-frame beta chains. Rows are combined by CDR3 protein, so each entry shows the most common genes and DNA. This sample is represented by hundreds of thousands of distinct CDR3 sequences; 47% of them were singletons. In total, the top ten clones hold roughly 8% of the sample. Expansion of CD8+CD57+ cells had been shown by flow cytometry in the patients chosen for sequencing. The sample consisted of sorted CD4+, CD8+, or CD8+CD57+ T cells (not recorded which) from PBMCs. Receptors originate from a human donor with aplastic anemia.

V is TRBV5-8 and J is TRBJ2-2, with D uncertain. Germline V gene lookup returns CDR1 SGHTS and CDR2 YDEGEE. V gave up 2 bases and J gave up 2 bases, with 10 bases separating them. This CDR3 is 15 amino acids long. The CDR3 region is CASSFRQDNTGELFF. The DNA of the CDR3 is TGTGCCAGCAGCTTTAGGCAGGATAACACCGGGGAGCTGTTTTTT.

The sample holds many counts of this clonotype. The chain recombines TRBV27 with TRBJ2-1; unclear D gene. Germline CDR1 MNHEY, CDR2 SMNVEV (reference sequence). V lost 4 bases to trimming and J lost 0 bases, with 10 bases between them. The CDR3 covers 15 residues. CDR3 coding DNA: TGTGCCAGCAGTTCGACTCAAAGCTCCTACAATGAGCAGTTCTTC. Encoded protein: CASSSTQSSYNEQFF.

This chain links TRBV9 with TRBJ2-3, with 7 bases fitting TRBD1. CDR1 and CDR2 from the germline V gene are SGDLS and YYNGEE. The junction had 3 bases not matched to a gene; V was cut back by 4 bases and J by 1 base. This CDR3 has 14 amino acids. In DNA, the CDR3 is TGTGCCAGCAGCCCCGGGACAGGCACAGATACGCAGTATTTT. Translating it yields CASSPGTGTDTQYF. The entire variable domain, with the rest obtained from reference TRBV9 and TRBJ2-3, is as follows: DSGVTQTPKHLITATGQRVTLRCSPRSGDLSVYWYQQSLDQGLQFLIQYYNGEERAKGNILERFSAQQFPDLHSELNLSSLELGDSALYFCASSPGTGTDTQYFGPGTRLTVL.

V gene TRBV10-3 combines with J gene TRBJ1-5; possible D gene TRBD1, 6 bases. The CDR3 consists of 16 residues. The V end lost 1 base, the J end lost 4 bases, and 14 bases lay between the germline ends. Germline values: CDR1 ENHRY, CDR2 SYGVKD. The CDR3 reads CAISELGPGTNQPQHF. The CDR3 DNA reads TGTGCCATCAGTGAGTTGGGACCAGGGACAAATCAGCCCCAGCATTTT.

At least ten counts were recorded for this clonotype. The chain links TRBV10-1 to TRBJ2-7, with TRBD1 matching over 9 bases. Germline CDR1 and CDR2: WNHNN and SYGVQD (reference sequence). The junction had 6 bases not matched to a gene; V was cut back by 5 bases and J by 1 base. The CDR3 spans 15 residues. The CDR3 DNA sequence: TGCGCCAGCAGTACAGGACAGGGGCCGTCCTACGAGCAGTACTTC. It encodes CASSTGQGPSYEQYF.

This clonotype appeared many times. The J gene is TRBJ2-6, the V gene TRBV6-1, with D unclear. The germline CDR1 and CDR2 sequences are MNHNS and SASEGT. This CDR3 is 15 amino acids long. Deletions cut 4 bases from V and 0 bases from J, with 7 bases between. The CDR3 loop reads CASSGDPSGANVLTF. DNA for the CDR3: TGTGCCAGCAGTGGGGATCCCTCTGGGGCCAACGTCCTGACTTTC.

This clonotype was counted a few times. This chain connects TRBV9 to TRBJ1-1, with D maybe TRBD1 (6 bases). The CDR3 is 15 amino acids. Per the germline V gene, CDR1 is SGDLS and CDR2 is YYNGEE. Trimming took 3 bases from V and 4 from J, leaving 16 bases between them. The CDR3: CASSDNRVGSTEAFF. CDR3 in DNA: TGTGCCAGCAGCGACAACAGGGTAGGAAGCACTGAAGCTTTCTTT.

This clonotype was detected only a few times. V and J are TRBV9 and TRBJ1-6; D gene ambiguous. The V and J ends lost 3 bases and 10 bases respectively, with 14 bases between them. Germline values: CDR1 SGDLS, CDR2 YYNGEE. The length of the CDR3 is 14 residues. The CDR3 loop reads CASSGLAGLSPLHF. CDR3 DNA sequence: TGTGCCAGCAGCGGACTAGCGGGATTATCACCCCTCCACTTT. Together with reference TRBV9 and TRBJ1-6, the CDR3 gives the full variable domain: DSGVTQTPKHLITATGQRVTLRCSPRSGDLSVYWYQQSLDQGLQFLIQYYNGEERAKGNILERFSAQQFPDLHSELNLSSLELGDSALYFCASSGLAGLSPLHFGNGTRLTVT.

The J gene is TRBJ1-1, the V gene TRBV6-5; TRBD1 might be the D (6 bases). The CDR3 has 15 amino acids. The germline V and J ends were trimmed by 7 bases and 5 bases, with 20 bases remaining between them. Germline V gene lookup returns CDR1 MNHEY and CDR2 SVGAGI. CDR3: CASTPSTGLITEAFF. The CDR3 coding sequence is TGTGCCAGCACCCCTTCTACAGGGCTTATTACTGAAGCTTTCTTT.

Turning to this clonotype: In this CDR3 the conserved last residue, phenylalanine or tryptophan, is missing, so a read error is likely. The limits of the CDR3 on the DNA are not certain, so only TCRdb's listed CDR3 is given. This CDR3 is CASSYEAGG. This chain uses TRBV6-5 with TRBJ2-3; the listed D gene, TRBD2, was not tested against the DNA. The CDR3 is 9 amino acids in total, end residues counted. Per the germline V gene, CDR1 is MNHEY and CDR2 is SVGAGI.